Listed below are T cell receptor beta chains from one sample, sequenced in a study of cytomegalovirus exposure and HLA in healthy donors. Generated by immunoSEQ multiplex PCR, the TCRdb table keeps only in-frame clones and is missing some. Altogether 150,000 to 200,000 clones are present, roughly four fifths being singletons, with the ten largest covering approximately 2.1%. The sample consisted of PBMCs. The receptors come from a man aged 25-45 years in good health and CMV-seronegative. The CDR3 runs from the conserved cysteine through the conserved F or W. Fields, in order: CDR3 protein, CDR3 DNA, J gene, clone size, V gene, D gene. A D gene is named only where the DNA matches it firmly. Rows may omit the clone size; those that give it use once, few, many or a size class.

CAIMGAGPTDTQYF,TGTGCCATCATGGGAGCGGGCCCCACAGATACGCAGTATTTT,TRBJ2-3,.,TRBV10-3,.
CASSLEARETYEQYF,TGTGCCAGCAGCTTAGAGGCGCGGGAGACCTACGAGCAGTACTTC,TRBJ2-7,.,TRBV11-2,TRBD2
CASSLDLSPGYNEQFF,TGTGCCAGCAGCTTGGACCTTAGCCCGGGTTACAATGAGCAGTTCTTC,TRBJ2-1,.,TRBV5-8,.
CASSEEGTSQPQHF,TGTGCCAGCAGTGAGGAGGGAACTAGTCAGCCCCAGCATTTT,TRBJ1-5,.,TRBV25-1,.
CASSWEGQGPGNTIYF,TGTGCCAGCAGCTGGGAGGGACAGGGACCTGGAAACACCATATATTTT,TRBJ1-3,once,TRBV2,TRBD1
CASSRTSGSITGELFF,TGCGCCAGCAGCCGCACTAGCGGGAGTATCACCGGGGAGCTGTTTTTT,TRBJ2-2,.,TRBV4-1,TRBD2
CASSSTDEQYF,TGTGCCAGCAGTTCAACAGACGAGCAGTACTTC,TRBJ2-7,once,TRBV28,.
CASTPRLGTGGTGANVLTF,TGCGCCAGCACCCCCAGGTTGGGGACGGGGGGCACTGGGGCCAACGTCCTGACTTTC,TRBJ2-6,.,TRBV10-1,.
CASSYTGGGYGYTF,TGTGCCAGCAGCTACACAGGGGGCGGCTATGGCTACACCTTC,TRBJ1-2,.,TRBV6-5,TRBD1
CASSSLAAEQFF,TGTGCCAGCAGCTCATTGGCGGCTGAGCAGTTCTTC,TRBJ2-1,.,TRBV5-4,.
CASSIGGGRNTEAFF,TGTGCCAGTAGTATAGGTGGCGGCAGAAACACTGAAGCTTTCTTT,TRBJ1-1,.,TRBV19,.
CASRGQPLYEQYF,TGTGCCAGCAGGGGACAGCCACTCTACGAGCAGTACTTC,TRBJ2-7,few,TRBV27,TRBD1